This is a list of T cell receptor beta chains from one sample in a study of blood T cell repertoires in COVID-19. This table comes from immunoSEQ multiplex PCR, and its TCRdb copy is limited to in-frame clones, with some not included. The table has approximately 270,000 clones, just over 85% seen once. Sequenced input: PBMCs or T cells enriched from blood (not recorded which). These receptors were obtained from a man between 40 and 49 years old who had recovered from COVID-19. CDR3s include the opening cysteine and the closing phenylalanine or tryptophan. The D gene is left open where the match is weak.

j_gene | d_gene | v_gene | CDR3nt | CDR3aa
TRBJ1-1 | TRBD1 | TRBV19 | TGTGCCAGTAGTATAGCTGGGACAGGTCTCCTCTTGGGCACTGAAGCTTTCTTT | CASSIAGTGLLLGTEAFF
TRBJ2-7 | TRBD2 | TRBV7-3 | TGTGCCAGCAGTCTACTAGCGGGTTATGGTTACGAGCAGTACTTC | CASSLLAGYGYEQYF
TRBJ1-6 | . | TRBV4-3 | TGCGCCAGCAGCCTCAATGGGGGCGGCAGCTCCTATAATTCACCCCTCCACTTT | CASSLNGGGSSYNSPLHF
TRBJ2-1 | TRBD1 | TRBV14 | TGTGCCAGCAGCCAAGTGGGACAGGGGGATGGGCGGGAGTCCTATGAGCAGTTCTTC | CASSQVGQGDGRESYEQFF
TRBJ1-1 | TRBD1 | TRBV9 | TGTGCCAGCAGCCCCACCGGGACAGGCCCCACTGAAGCTTTCTTT | CASSPTGTGPTEAFF
TRBJ2-7 | . | TRBV27 | TGTGCCAGCAGTTTCAACGGGGGGCATGGCGAGCAGTACTTC | CASSFNGGHGEQYF
TRBJ1-2 | TRBD1 | TRBV28 | TGTGCCAGCAGTTGGGGCAGGGGGCAGTATGGCTACACCTTC | CASSWGRGQYGYTF
TRBJ2-1 | TRBD1 | TRBV9 | TGTGCCAGCAGCCGGACAGGCGACTCCTACAATGAGCAGTTCTTC | CASSRTGDSYNEQFF
TRBJ2-3 | TRBD2 | TRBV3-1/TRBV3-2 | TGTGCCAGCAGCCTATCATGTCCAGCGGGGGGCACAGATACGCAGTATTTT | CASSLSCPAGGTDTQYF
TRBJ2-1 | . | TRBV18 | TGTGCCAGCTCACCTCTACAGGGCAATGAGCAGTTCTTC | CASSPLQGNEQFF
TRBJ1-1 | . | TRBV6-5 | TGTGCCAGCAGTTACAAAGACATGAACACTGAAGCTTTCTTT | CASSYKDMNTEAFF
TRBJ1-5 | . | TRBV21-1 | TGTGCCAGCAGCAAAGGAGGCGCCACCCGCAATCAGCCCCAGCATTTT | CASSKGGATRNQPQHF
TRBJ2-7 | TRBD2 | TRBV27 | TGTGCCAGCAGTTTAGCGGGAGGCCACGAGCAGTACTTC | CASSLAGGHEQYF
TRBJ1-6 | . | TRBV5-1 | TGCGCCAGCAGCTTCGGGAGTGAAGGATCACCCCTCCACTTT | CASSFGSEGSPLHF
TRBJ2-3 | TRBD2 | TRBV5-1 | TGCGCCAGCAGCCTACTAGGCGGGGGAGCAGATACGCAGTATTTT | CASSLLGGGADTQYF